This TCR beta chain is drawn from a study of relationships among human T cell subsets. The T cell receptor alpha and beta CDR3 regions were amplified from mRNA by semiquantitative ARM-PCR. In ARM-PCR, communal superprimers followed tagged nested gene-specific primers for exponential amplification. TCRdb fed the multiplex PCR reads into MiXCR, producing one record per CDR3 protein. The data hold fewer than 15,000 distinct CDR3 sequences, with about 67% observed a single time. CDR1 and CDR2 (germline): SGHAT, FQNNGV. V gave up 5 bases and J gave up 2 bases, with 12 bases separating them. The CDR3 spans 14 residues. After CD25, CD56 and CD294 bead selections, the flow-through was collected as Th1 cells.

Sequencing used CD4+ Th1 cells sorted from blood. The source of this sequence is a middle-aged man in good health. This chain connects TRBV11-2 to TRBJ1-2; TRBD1 might be the D (5 bases). The CDR3 spells CASSRDGSNYGYTF. The CDR3 nucleotides read TGTGCCAGCAGCCGGGACGGCAGCAACTATGGCTACACCTTC.